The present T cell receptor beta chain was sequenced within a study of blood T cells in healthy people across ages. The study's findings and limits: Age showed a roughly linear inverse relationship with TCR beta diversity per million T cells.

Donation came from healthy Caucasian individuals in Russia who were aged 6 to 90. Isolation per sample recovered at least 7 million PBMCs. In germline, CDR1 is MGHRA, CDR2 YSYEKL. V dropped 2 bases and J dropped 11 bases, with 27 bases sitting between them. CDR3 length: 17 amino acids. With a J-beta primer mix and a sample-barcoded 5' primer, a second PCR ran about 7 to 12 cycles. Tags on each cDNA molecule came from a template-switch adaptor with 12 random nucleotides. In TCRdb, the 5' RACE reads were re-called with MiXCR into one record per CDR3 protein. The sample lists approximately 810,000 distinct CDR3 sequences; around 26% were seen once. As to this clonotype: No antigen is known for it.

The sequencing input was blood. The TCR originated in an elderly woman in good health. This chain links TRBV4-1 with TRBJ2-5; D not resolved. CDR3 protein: CASSQSYEARGYNEQYF. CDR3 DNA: TGCGCCAGCAGCCAAAGCTATGAGGCAAGAGGCTACAATGAGCAGTACTTC.